Presented here are 24 T cell receptor beta chains from one specimen sequenced in a study of blood T cell repertoires in COVID-19. Libraries were prepared by immunoSEQ multiplex PCR; TCRdb keeps only in-frame clonotypes and omits some of them. The sample comprises some 240,000 clones, about 86% of which are singletons, and 3.5% to 5% rests with the top ten. What was sequenced was PBMCs or T cells enriched from blood (not recorded which). The receptor source for this set is a man younger than 45 with acute COVID-19.

Worth noting for this clone: One end of the junction is discordant with germline, which a read error may explain. The V call is TRBV5-1, the J call TRBJ1-1; TRBD1 might be the D (6 bases). Germline V gives CDR1 SGHRS, CDR2 YFSETQ. The CDR3 contains 15 residues. CDR3 nucleotide sequence: TGTGCCAGCAGCTCGCAGGGGATTATGAACACTGAAGCTTTCTTT. It yields the protein CASSSQGIMNTEAFF.

This clone was recorded a few times. The rearrangement uses TRBV14 and TRBJ1-4; D may be TRBD1 (6 bases). The V gene lost 5 bases and the J gene lost 1 base, with 11 bases spanning the gap. The V gene's germline CDR1 is SGHDN and CDR2 FVKESK. The CDR3 consists of 15 residues. CDR3 residues: CASSYEQGTNEKLFF. The CDR3 region has the DNA TGTGCCAGCAGCTACGAACAGGGAACTAATGAAAAACTGTTTTTT.

Comments on this clone: The junction shows a germline mismatch at one end, possibly a read error. The chain employs TRBV5-1 and TRBJ1-2; TRBD1 is a possible D gene (5 bases). Germline CDR1 is SGHRS and CDR2 is YFSETQ. The CDR3 is made up of 15 amino acids. In DNA, the CDR3 is TGTGCCAGCAGATTGCAGGGTTACGCTAACTATGGCTACACCTTC. This translates into CASRLQGYANYGYTF.

The CDR3 DNA is TGTGCCAGCAGCTTACCCACCAGGGGAGAGCAGTTCTTC. It codes for CASSLPTRGEQFF. The rearrangement links TRBV11-2 to TRBJ2-1; TRBD1 is a possible D gene (6 bases). The V end lost 2 bases, the J end lost 10 bases, and 12 bases lay between the germline ends. The V gene's germline CDR1 is SGHAT and CDR2 FQNNGV. The CDR3 is made up of 13 amino acids.

The V and J genes are TRBV12-3 or TRBV12-4 and TRBJ2-3; no clear D. V gave up 7 bases and J gave up 6 bases, with 11 bases separating them. The CDR3 contains 12 residues. CDR3 coding DNA: TGTGCCAGCAATCTAAATGTGGATACGCAGTATTTT. Translation: CASNLNVDTQYF.

The CDR3 loop is CASNTGNTIYF. In DNA, the CDR3 is TGTGCCAGCAATACAGGAAACACCATATATTTT. The rearrangement joins TRBV5-5 to TRBJ1-3; no clear D gene. Germline V gene data show CDR1 as SGHKS and CDR2 as YYEKEE (reference sequence). Trimming pared 6 bases from V and 4 bases from J, leaving 5 bases between. This CDR3 is built from 11 residues. Full variable domain (rest looked up from reference TRBV5-5 and TRBJ1-3): DAGVTQSPTHLIKTRGQQVTLRCSPISGHKSVSWYQQVLGQGPQFIFQYYEKEERGRGNFPDRFSARQFPNYSSELNVNALLLGDSALYLCASNTGNTIYFGEGSWLTVV.

The chain carries TRBV2 and TRBJ1-5; a weak D match, TRBD1 (6 bases). V was cut by 0 bases and J by 9 bases, with 9 bases left in between. Germline V CDR1 and CDR2: SNHLY, FYNNEI. CDR3 length: 13 residues. CDR3 sequence: CASSEATGRPQHF. Here the CDR3 DNA reads TGTGCCAGCAGTGAAGCAACAGGGCGGCCCCAGCATTTT.

This sequence joins TRBV28 and TRBJ1-1; maybe TRBD1 (5 bases). From germline, CDR1 is MDHEN and CDR2 SYDVKM. Trimming cost V 3 bases and J 5 bases, with 7 bases left between them. The CDR3 is 12 residues long. Here the CDR3 reads CASSFRGTEAFF. DNA for the CDR3: TGTGCCAGCAGTTTTCGGGGGACTGAAGCTTTCTTT.

This chain joins TRBV5-5 and TRBJ1-1, with no clear D. This CDR3 is built from 16 residues. V lost 3 bases and J 0 bases, leaving 15 bases between the germline ends. The germline V gene encodes CDR1 SGHKS and CDR2 YYEKEE (reference sequence). This CDR3 is CASSSNRGGMNTEAFF. In DNA form, the CDR3 reads TGTGCCAGCAGCTCGAACCGAGGCGGGATGAACACTGAAGCTTTCTTT.

V and J are TRBV19 and TRBJ2-1; D may be TRBD2 (5 bases). Trimming stripped 5 bases from V and 7 bases from J, with 15 bases between. CDR3 length: 14 residues. The germline gives CDR1 LNHDA, CDR2 SQIVND (reference sequence). The CDR3: CASSLSEELNEQFF. The CDR3 DNA sequence: TGTGCCAGTAGTTTGTCGGAGGAGTTGAATGAGCAGTTCTTC.

This chain links TRBV19 with TRBJ2-5; D not resolved. Germline lookup yields CDR1 LNHDA and CDR2 SQIVND (reference sequence). Trimming shortened V by 0 bases and J by 4 bases, and 9 bases separated the two germline ends. This CDR3 is 14 amino acids long. The CDR3 region has the DNA TGTGCCAGTAGTATAGATGGTATGAGAGAGACCCAGTACTTC. The encoded protein is CASSIDGMRETQYF.

The gene calls are TRBV30 and TRBJ1-5; D might be TRBD1 (5 bases). With 4 bases removed from V and 3 bases from J, the gap between germline ends came to 13 bases. The CDR3 runs 14 residues. In germline, CDR1 is GTSNPN, CDR2 SVGIG (reference sequence). CDR3 sequence (DNA): TGTGCCTGGAATCCGGGGGGATTCAATCAGCCCCAGCATTTT. Residues: CAWNPGGFNQPQHF.

The chain employs TRBV4-1 and TRBJ1-5; tentative D call: TRBD1 (5 bases). Germline V gene sequence: CDR1 MGHRA, CDR2 YSYEKL. Trimming removed 0 bases at V and 5 bases at J, with 8 bases between. The CDR3 has 14 residues. The CDR3 here is CASSQETRDQPQHF. The CDR3 nucleotides are TGCGCCAGCAGCCAAGAGACCAGGGATCAGCCCCAGCATTTT.

The V and J genes are TRBV9 and TRBJ1-3; D unresolved. CDR1 and CDR2 from the germline V gene are SGDLS and YYNGEE. Trimming took 0 bases from V and 3 from J, leaving 13 bases between them. The CDR3 is made up of 16 amino acids. CDR3 sequence (DNA): TGTGCCAGCAGCGTAGGTTCCGGGTTTGATGGAAACACCATATATTTT. As protein: CASSVGSGFDGNTIYF.

The chain recombines TRBV7-8 with TRBJ1-2; possible D gene TRBD1, 6 bases. V lost 5 bases, J lost 10 bases, and 20 bases lay in between. The CDR3 contains 14 residues. The V gene's germline CDR1 is SGHVS and CDR2 FQNEAQ. The DNA for the CDR3 is TGTGCCAGCAGCACCATTTGGGCACAGGGTACCTACACCTTC. Amino acid sequence: CASSTIWAQGTYTF.

The chain has TRBV18 and TRBJ1-4, with 10 bases matching TRBD1. V gave up 5 bases and J gave up 2 bases; unmatched junction bases: 8. This CDR3 contains 17 residues. The germline V gene encodes CDR1 KGHSH and CDR2 LQKENI. CDR3 nucleotides: TGTGCCAGCTCAACTTTGAGACAGGGGGCTACTAATGAAAAACTGTTTTTT. Translation gives CASSTLRQGATNEKLFF.

CDR3 in DNA: TGTGCCAGTAGTTCGGGACTCGACACCGGGGAGCTGTTTTTT. Its protein product is CASSSGLDTGELFF. The rearrangement joins TRBV19 to TRBJ2-2, with D possibly matching TRBD2 (6 bases). The V gene's germline CDR1 is LNHDA and CDR2 SQIVND (reference sequence). The CDR3 runs 14 residues. Trimming took 5 bases from V and 3 from J, leaving 10 bases between them.

The table lists this clone with a count of one. This chain connects TRBV9 to TRBJ2-2, with TRBD2 matching over 14 bases. The ends lost 5 bases at V and 7 bases at J; junction bases unmatched: 10. The CDR3 has 17 residues. Germline V gives CDR1 SGDLS, CDR2 YYNGEE. The chain's CDR3 is CASRSPGLAGVGGELFF. As DNA, the CDR3 is TGTGCCAGCAGAAGTCCGGGACTAGCGGGGGTTGGCGGGGAGCTGTTTTTT.

The CDR3 DNA follows: TGTGCCACCAGCCCCGCTGAAGCTCAAGAGACCCAGTACTTC. Translated, it gives CATSPAEAQETQYF. The J gene is TRBJ2-5, the V gene TRBV15, with D unclear. The CDR3 extends over 14 amino acids. Germline CDR1 is LNHNV and CDR2 is YYDKDF (reference sequence). V shed 5 bases and J shed 2 bases, with 12 bases lying between them.

The chain is built from TRBV19 and TRBJ1-4; D is perhaps TRBD1 (6 bases). CDR3 size: 14 residues. Trimming shortened V by 5 bases and J by 8 bases, and 15 bases separated the two germline ends. CDR1 is LNHDA and CDR2 is SQIVND in the germline V gene (reference sequence). CDR3 coding DNA: TGTGCCAGTAGTCAAGGCGGGGGGGCGGAAAAACTGTTTTTT. Its translation is CASSQGGGAEKLFF.

This chain uses TRBV13 with TRBJ2-7; D possibly corresponds to TRBD2 (5 bases). The germline V and J ends were trimmed by 5 bases and 3 bases, with 11 bases remaining between them. CDR3 length equals 13 residues. Germline lookup yields CDR1 PRHDT and CDR2 FYEKMQ (reference sequence). CDR3 loop: CASSPGGRYEQYV. In DNA form, the CDR3 reads TGTGCCAGCAGCCCCGGCGGGCGCTACGAGCAGTACGTC.

This clone is a singleton in its sample. As DNA, the CDR3 is TGTGCCAGCAGGTACGAACAGAAAATGAACACTGAAGCTTTCTTT. Its protein is CASRYEQKMNTEAFF. This chain connects TRBV6-5 to TRBJ1-1; D gene ambiguous. The germline V gene has CDR1 MNHEY and CDR2 SVGAGI. Trimming pared 6 bases from V and 0 bases from J, leaving 14 bases between. This CDR3 spans 15 amino acids.

V and J are TRBV7-2 and TRBJ2-1; 15 bases agree with TRBD2. The V segment lost 5 bases and the J segment 0 bases; nucleotides outside the gene matches: 5. Germline CDR1 and CDR2: SGHTA and FQGNSA. CDR3 length: 18 amino acids. The CDR3 spells CASSLGLAGGLSYNEQFF. As DNA, the CDR3 is TGTGCCAGCAGCCTGGGACTAGCGGGGGGCCTCTCCTACAATGAGCAGTTCTTC.

This clone was counted a few times. The chain employs TRBV28 and TRBJ2-1; 8 nucleotides line up with TRBD1. There are 15 residues in the CDR3. Germline trimming cut 4 bases from V and 4 bases from J; bases unmatched to any gene: 6. The germline V gene has CDR1 MDHEN and CDR2 SYDVKM. This chain's CDR3 is CASSSQGARYNEQFF. CDR3 nucleotides: TGTGCCAGCAGTTCTCAGGGGGCGCGATACAATGAGCAGTTCTTC. Full variable domain (missing parts from reference TRBV28 and TRBJ2-1): DVKVTQSSRYLVKRTGEKVFLECVQDMDHENMFWYRQDPGLGLRLIYFSYDVKMKEKGDIPEGYSVSREKKERFSLILESASTNQTSMYLCASSSQGARYNEQFFGPGTRLTVL.